This T cell receptor (beta chain) was sequenced during a study of T cell changes during pregnancy in multiple sclerosis. Assay used: immunoSEQ multiplex PCR; TCRdb lists only in-frame clones, some missing. The sample contains almost 95,000 clones, roughly 90% of which appear only once. The origin of this receptor is a female donor with multiple sclerosis, enrolled in a pregnancy study. The source was peripheral blood, collected in the first trimester of pregnancy.

The chain's CDR3 is CASGRSKRGNTGELFF. The CDR3 nucleotides are TGTGCCAGCGGCCGATCTAAGCGGGGGAACACCGGGGAGCTGTTTTTT. This sequence joins TRBV9 and TRBJ2-2, with 7 bases aligning to TRBD2. V was clipped by 7 bases and J by 1 base; unmatched bases: 10. This CDR3 region has 16 residues. Per germline, CDR1 SGDLS and CDR2 YYNGEE.